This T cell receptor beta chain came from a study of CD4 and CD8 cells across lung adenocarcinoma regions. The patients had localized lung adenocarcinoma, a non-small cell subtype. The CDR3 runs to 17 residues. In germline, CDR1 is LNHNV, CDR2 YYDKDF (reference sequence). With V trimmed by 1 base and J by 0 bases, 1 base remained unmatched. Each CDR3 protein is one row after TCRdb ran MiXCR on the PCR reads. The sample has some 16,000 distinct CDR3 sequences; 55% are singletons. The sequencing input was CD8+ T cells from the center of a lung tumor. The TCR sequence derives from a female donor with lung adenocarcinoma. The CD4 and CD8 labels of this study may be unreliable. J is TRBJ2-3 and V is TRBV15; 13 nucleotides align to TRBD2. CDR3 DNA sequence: TGTGCCACCAGCAGAGGACTAGCGGGGGGTAGCACAGATACGCAGTATTTT. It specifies CATSRGLAGGSTDTQYF.